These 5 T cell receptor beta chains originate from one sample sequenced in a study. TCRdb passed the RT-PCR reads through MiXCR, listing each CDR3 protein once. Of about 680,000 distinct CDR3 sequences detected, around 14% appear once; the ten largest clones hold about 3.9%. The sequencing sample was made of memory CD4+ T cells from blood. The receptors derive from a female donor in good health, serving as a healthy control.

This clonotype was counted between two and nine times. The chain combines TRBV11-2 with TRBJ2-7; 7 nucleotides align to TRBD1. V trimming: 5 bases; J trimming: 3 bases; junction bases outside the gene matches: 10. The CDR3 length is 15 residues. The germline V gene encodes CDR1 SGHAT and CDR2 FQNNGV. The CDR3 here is CASSPRDSAHYEQYF. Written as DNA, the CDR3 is TGTGCCAGCAGCCCTAGGGACAGTGCGCACTACGAGCAGTACTTC.

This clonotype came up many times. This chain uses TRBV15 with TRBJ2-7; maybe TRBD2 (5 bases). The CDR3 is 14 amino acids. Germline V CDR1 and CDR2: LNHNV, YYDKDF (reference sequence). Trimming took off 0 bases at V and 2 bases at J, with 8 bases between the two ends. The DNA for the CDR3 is TGTGCCACCAGCAGAGATCTAGCCGCCTACGAGCAGTACTTC. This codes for CATSRDLAAYEQYF. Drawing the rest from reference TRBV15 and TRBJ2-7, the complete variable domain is DAMVIQNPRYQVTQFGKPVTLSCSQTLNHNVMYWYQQKSSQAPKLLFHYYDKDFNNEADTPDNFQSRRPNTSFCFLDIRSPGLGDTAMYLCATSRDLAAYEQYFGPGTRLTVT.

CDR3 amino acids: CASSQPGQGRGNSPLHF. CDR3 coding DNA: TGTGCCAGCAGTCAACCGGGACAGGGCAGGGGAAATTCACCCCTCCACTTT. This chain joins TRBV28 and TRBJ1-6, with 9 bases fitting TRBD1. Losses at the gene ends were 5 bases for V and 7 bases for J; bases not matched to a gene: 12. Germline CDR1 and CDR2: MDHEN and SYDVKM. This CDR3 region has 17 residues.

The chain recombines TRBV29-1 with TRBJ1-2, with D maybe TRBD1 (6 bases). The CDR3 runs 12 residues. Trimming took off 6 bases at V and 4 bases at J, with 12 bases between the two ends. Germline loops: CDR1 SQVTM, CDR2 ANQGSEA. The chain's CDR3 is CSVARQVYGYTF. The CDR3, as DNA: TGCAGCGTGGCAAGACAGGTCTATGGCTACACCTTC.

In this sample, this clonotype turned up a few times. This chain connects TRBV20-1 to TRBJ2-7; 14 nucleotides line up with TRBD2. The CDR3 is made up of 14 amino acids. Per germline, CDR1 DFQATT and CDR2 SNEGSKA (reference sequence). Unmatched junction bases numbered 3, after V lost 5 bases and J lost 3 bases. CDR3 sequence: CSAPGTSGSYEQYF. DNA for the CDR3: TGCAGTGCTCCCGGGACTAGCGGGAGCTACGAGCAGTACTTC.